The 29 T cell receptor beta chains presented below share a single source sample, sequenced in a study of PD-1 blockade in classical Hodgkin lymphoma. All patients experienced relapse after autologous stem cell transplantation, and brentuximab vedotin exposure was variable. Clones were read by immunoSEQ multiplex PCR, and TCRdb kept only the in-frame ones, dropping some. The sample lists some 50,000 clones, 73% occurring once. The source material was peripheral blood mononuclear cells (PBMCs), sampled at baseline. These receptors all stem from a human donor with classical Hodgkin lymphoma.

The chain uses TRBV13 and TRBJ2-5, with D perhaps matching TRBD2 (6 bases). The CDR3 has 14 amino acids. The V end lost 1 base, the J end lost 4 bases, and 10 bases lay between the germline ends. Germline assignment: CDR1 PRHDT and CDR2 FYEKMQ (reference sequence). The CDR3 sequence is CASSLAGVRETQYF. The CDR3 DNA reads TGTGCCAGCAGCTTAGCGGGAGTTAGAGAGACCCAGTACTTC. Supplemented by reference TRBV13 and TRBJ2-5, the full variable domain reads AAGVIQSPRHLIKEKRETATLKCYPIPRHDTVYWYQQGPGQDPQFLISFYEKMQSDKGSIPDRFSAQQFSDYHSELNMSSLELGDSALYFCASSLAGVRETQYFGPGTRLLVL.

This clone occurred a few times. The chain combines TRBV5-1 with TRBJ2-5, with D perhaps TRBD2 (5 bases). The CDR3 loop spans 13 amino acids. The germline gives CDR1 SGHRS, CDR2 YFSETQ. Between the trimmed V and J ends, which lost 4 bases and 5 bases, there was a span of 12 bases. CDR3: CASSPRTFETQYF. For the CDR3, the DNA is TGCGCCAGCAGCCCTCGGACTTTCGAGACCCAGTACTTC.

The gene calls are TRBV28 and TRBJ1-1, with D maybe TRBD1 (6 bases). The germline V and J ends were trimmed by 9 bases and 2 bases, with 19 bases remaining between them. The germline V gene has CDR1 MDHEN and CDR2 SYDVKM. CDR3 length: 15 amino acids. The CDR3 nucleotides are TGTGCCAGTAGAGGAACAGGGACCGTTAACACTGAAGCTTTCTTT. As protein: CASRGTGTVNTEAFF.

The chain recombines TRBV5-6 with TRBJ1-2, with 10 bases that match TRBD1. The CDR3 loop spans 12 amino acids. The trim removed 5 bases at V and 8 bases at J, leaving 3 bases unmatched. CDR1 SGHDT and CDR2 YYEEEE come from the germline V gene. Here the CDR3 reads CASSLTGGGYTF. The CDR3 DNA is TGTGCCAGCAGTTTGACAGGGGGCGGCTACACCTTC.

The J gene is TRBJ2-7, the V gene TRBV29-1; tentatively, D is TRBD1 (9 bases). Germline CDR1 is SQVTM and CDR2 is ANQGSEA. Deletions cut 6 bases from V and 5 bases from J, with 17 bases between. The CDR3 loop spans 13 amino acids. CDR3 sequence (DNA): TGCAGCGTCGGGGGGGGACAGGGACACGAGCAGTACTTC. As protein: CSVGGGQGHEQYF.

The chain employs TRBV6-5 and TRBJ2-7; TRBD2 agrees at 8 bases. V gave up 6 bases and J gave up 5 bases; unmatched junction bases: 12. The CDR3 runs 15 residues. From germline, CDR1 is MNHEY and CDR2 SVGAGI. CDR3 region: CASRDASGGINEQYF. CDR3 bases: TGTGCCAGCAGGGACGCCAGCGGGGGAATCAACGAGCAGTACTTC.

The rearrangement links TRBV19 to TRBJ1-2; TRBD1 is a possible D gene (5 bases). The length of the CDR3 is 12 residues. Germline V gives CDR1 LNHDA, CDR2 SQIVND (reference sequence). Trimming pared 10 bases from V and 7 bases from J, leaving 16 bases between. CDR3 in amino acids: CATSWGRGGYTF. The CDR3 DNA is TGTGCCACCTCTTGGGGGAGAGGTGGCTACACCTTC.

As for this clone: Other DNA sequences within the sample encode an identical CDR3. The DNA of the CDR3 is TGTGCCAGTAGTATTGCCCGGAACACTGAAGCTTTCTTT. Translation: CASSIARNTEAFF. The chain has TRBV19 and TRBJ1-1; D unclear. Trimming stripped 3 bases from V and 1 base from J, with 6 bases between. Germline loops: CDR1 LNHDA, CDR2 SQIVND (reference sequence). This CDR3 spans 13 amino acids. Complete variable domain (other parts from reference TRBV19 and TRBJ1-1): DGGITQSPKYLFRKEGQNVTLSCEQNLNHDAMYWYRQDPGQGLRLIYYSQIVNDFQKGDIAEGYSVSREKKESFPLTVTSAQKNPTAFYLCASSIARNTEAFFGQGTRLTVV.

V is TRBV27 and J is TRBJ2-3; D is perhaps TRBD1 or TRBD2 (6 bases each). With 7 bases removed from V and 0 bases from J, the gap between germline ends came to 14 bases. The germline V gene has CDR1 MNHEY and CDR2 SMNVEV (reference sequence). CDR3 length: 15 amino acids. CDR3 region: CASTQWGASTDTQYF. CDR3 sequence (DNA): TGTGCCAGCACTCAATGGGGGGCTAGCACAGATACGCAGTATTTT.

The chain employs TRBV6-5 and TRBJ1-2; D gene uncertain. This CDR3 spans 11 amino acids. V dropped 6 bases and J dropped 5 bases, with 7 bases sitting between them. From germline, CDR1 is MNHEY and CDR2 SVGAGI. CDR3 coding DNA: TGTGCCAGCAGGGCAACTTATGGCTACACCTTC. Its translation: CASRATYGYTF.

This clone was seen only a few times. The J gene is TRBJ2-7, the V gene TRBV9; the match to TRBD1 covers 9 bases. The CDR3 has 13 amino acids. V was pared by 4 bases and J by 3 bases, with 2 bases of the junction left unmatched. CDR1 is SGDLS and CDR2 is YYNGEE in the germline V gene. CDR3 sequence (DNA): TGTGCCAGCAGCCCGGACAGGGGCTACGAGCAGTACTTC. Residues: CASSPDRGYEQYF.

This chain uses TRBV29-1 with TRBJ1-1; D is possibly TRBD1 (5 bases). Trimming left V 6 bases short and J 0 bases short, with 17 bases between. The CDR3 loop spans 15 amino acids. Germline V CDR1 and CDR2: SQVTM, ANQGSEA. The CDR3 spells CSVIEIGTLNTEAFF. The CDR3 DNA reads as TGCAGCGTGATAGAAATAGGGACTCTGAACACTGAAGCTTTCTTT. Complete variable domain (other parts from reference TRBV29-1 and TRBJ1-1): SAVISQKPSRDICQRGTSLTIQCQVDSQVTMMFWYRQQPGQSLTLIATANQGSEATYESGFVIDKFPISRPNLTFSTLTVSNMSPEDSSIYLCSVIEIGTLNTEAFFGQGTRLTVV.

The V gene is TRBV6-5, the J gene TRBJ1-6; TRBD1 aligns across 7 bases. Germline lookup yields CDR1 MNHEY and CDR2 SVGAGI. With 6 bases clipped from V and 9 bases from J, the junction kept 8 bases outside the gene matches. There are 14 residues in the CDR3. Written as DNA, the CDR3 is TGTGCCAGCAGGGGTACAGGGGCAGTTTCACCCCTCCACTTT. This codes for CASRGTGAVSPLHF.

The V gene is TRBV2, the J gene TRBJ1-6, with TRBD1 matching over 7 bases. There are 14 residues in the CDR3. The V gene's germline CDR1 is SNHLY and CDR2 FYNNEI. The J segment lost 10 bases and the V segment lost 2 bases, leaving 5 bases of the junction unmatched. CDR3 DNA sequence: TGTGCCAGCAGTGAAAACAGGGGAAGCTCACCCCTCCACTTT. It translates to CASSENRGSSPLHF.

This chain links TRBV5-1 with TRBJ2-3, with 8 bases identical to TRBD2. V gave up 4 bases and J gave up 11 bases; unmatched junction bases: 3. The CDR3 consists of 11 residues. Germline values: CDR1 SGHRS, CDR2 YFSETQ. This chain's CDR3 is CASSLAGGQYF. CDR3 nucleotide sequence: TGCGCCAGCAGCCTGGCGGGGGGGCAGTATTTT.

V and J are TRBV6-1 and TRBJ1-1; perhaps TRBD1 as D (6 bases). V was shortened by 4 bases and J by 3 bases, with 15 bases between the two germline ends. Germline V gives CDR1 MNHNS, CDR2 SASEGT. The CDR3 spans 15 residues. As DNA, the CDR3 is TGTGCCAGCAGTGCGGACAGACTCGTTCACACTGAAGCTTTCTTT. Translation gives CASSADRLVHTEAFF.

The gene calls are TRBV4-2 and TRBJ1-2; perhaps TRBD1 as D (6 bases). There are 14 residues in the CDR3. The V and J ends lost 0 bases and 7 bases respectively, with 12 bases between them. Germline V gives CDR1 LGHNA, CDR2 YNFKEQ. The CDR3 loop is CASSQEGGWGGYTF. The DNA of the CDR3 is TGTGCCAGCAGCCAAGAGGGGGGCTGGGGTGGCTACACCTTC.

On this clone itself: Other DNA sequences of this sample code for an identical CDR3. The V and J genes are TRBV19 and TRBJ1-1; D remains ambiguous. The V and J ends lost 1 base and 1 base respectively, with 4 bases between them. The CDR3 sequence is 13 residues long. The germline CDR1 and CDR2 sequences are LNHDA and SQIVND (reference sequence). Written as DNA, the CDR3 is TGTGCCAGTAGTATAGCCAGGAACACTGAAGCTTTCTTT. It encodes CASSIARNTEAFF.

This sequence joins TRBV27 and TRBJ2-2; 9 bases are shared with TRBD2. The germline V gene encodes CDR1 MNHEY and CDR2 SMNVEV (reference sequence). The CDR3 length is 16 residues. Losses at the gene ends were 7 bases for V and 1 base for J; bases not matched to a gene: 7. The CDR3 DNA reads TGTGCCAGCAAGAGATCTAGCGGGGTGAACACCGGGGAGCTGTTTTTT. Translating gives CASKRSSGVNTGELFF.

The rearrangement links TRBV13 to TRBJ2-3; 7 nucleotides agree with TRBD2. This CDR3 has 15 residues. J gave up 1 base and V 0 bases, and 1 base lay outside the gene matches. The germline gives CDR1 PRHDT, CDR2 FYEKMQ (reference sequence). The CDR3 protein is CASSLGGGGTDTQYF. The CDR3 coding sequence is TGTGCCAGCAGCTTAGGTGGGGGGGGCACAGATACGCAGTATTTT.

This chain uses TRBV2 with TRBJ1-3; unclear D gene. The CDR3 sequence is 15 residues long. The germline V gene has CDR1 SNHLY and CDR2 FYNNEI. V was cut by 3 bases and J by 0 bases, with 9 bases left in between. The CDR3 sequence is CASSEGFRSGNTIYF. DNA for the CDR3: TGTGCCAGCAGTGAGGGGTTTCGCTCTGGAAACACCATATATTTT.

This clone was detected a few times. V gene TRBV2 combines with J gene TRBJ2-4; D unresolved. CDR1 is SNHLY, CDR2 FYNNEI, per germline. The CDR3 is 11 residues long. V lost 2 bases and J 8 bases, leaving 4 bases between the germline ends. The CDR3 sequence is CASSEKDIQYF. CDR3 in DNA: TGTGCCAGCAGTGAAAAGGACATTCAGTACTTC.

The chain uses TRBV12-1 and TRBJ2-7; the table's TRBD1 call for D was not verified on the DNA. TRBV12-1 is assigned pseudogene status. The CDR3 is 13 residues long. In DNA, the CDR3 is TGTGCCAGCACCTGGACACCATCCTACGAGCAGTACTTC. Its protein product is CASTWTPSYEQYF.

Here the CDR3 DNA reads TGCGCCAGCAGCCTCACGCCAGGGAATTTCGGGGTAAACACTGAAGCTTTCTTT. This encodes CASSLTPGNFGVNTEAFF. The chain employs TRBV5-1 and TRBJ1-1; D perhaps matches TRBD1 (5 bases). The V end was cut by 4 bases, the J end by 2 bases, with 24 bases between. Germline CDR1 reads SGHRS; CDR2 reads YFSETQ. This CDR3 has 18 amino acids.

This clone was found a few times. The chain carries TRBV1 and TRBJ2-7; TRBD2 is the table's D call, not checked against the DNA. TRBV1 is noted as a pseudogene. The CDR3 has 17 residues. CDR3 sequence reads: CTSSQGACGASSYEQYF. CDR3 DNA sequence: TGCACCAGCAGCCAAGGGGCCTGCGGGGCAAGCTCCTACGAGCAGTACTTC.

The CDR3 DNA reads TGTGCCAGCAGCCACCAACTAGCGGGAGGGCACGAGCAGTACTTC. Protein sequence: CASSHQLAGGHEQYF. The chain is built from TRBV11-3 and TRBJ2-7; 13 bases match TRBD2. Germline assignment: CDR1 SGHNT and CDR2 YENEEA. Unmatched junction bases numbered 6, after V lost 5 bases and J lost 5 bases. This CDR3 spans 15 amino acids.

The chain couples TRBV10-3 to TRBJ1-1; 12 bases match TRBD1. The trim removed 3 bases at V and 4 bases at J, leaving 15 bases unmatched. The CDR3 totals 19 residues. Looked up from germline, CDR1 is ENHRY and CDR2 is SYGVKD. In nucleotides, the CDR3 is TGTGCCATCAGTGAAGAACCGGGACAGGGGGCATCGGAGGTCACTGAAGCTTTCTTT. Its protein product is CAISEEPGQGASEVTEAFF.

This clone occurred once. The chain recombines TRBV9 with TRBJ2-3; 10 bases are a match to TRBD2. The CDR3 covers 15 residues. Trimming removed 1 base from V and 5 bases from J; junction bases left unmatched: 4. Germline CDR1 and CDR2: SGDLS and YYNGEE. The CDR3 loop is CASSVPAGGLDTQYF. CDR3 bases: TGTGCCAGCAGCGTACCAGCGGGAGGGCTAGATACGCAGTATTTT.

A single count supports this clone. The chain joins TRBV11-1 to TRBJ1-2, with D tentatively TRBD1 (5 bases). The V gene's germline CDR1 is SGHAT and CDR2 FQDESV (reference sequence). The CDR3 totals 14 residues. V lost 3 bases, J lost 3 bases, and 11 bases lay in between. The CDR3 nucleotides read TGTGCCAGCAGCTTGACAGCTCAAGACTATGGCTACACCTTC. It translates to CASSLTAQDYGYTF.